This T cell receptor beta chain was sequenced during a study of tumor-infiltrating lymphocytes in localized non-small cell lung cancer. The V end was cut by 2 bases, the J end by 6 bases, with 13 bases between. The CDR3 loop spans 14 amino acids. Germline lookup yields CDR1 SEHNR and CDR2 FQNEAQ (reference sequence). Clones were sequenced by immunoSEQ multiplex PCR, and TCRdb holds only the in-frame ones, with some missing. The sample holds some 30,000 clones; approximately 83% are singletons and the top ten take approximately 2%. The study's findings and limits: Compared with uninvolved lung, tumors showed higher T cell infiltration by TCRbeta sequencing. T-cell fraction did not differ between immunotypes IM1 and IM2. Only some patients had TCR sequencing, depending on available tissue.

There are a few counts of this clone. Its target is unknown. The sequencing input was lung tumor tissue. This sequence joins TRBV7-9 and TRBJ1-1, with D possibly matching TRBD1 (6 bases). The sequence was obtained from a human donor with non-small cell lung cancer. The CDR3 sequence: CASSLKGGKAEAFF. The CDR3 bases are TGTGCCAGCAGCTTAAAGGGGGGGAAGGCTGAAGCTTTCTTT. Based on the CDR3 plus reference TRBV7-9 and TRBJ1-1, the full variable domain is DTGVSQNPRHKITKRGQNVTFRCDPISEHNRLYWYRQTLGQGPEFLTYFQNEAQLEKSRLLSDRFSAERPKGSFSTLEIQRTEQGDSAMYLCASSLKGGKAEAFFGQGTRLTVV.